The 27 T cell receptor beta chains presented below share a single source sample, sequenced in a study of cytomegalovirus exposure and HLA in healthy donors. In the PCR, 60 Vbeta and 13 Jbeta primers were used. Here immunoSEQ multiplex PCR was the method, and the copy in TCRdb shows in-frame clones only, minus some. The table lists 150,000 to 200,000 clones, approximately 85% of them singletons. Sequencing input: PBMCs. The origin of the receptors is a man aged 25 to 45 in good health and CMV-seropositive.

The chain combines TRBV6-6 with TRBJ2-1, with 9 bases aligning to TRBD2. In germline, CDR1 is MNHNY, CDR2 SVGAGI (reference sequence). V trimming: 2 bases; J trimming: 4 bases; junction bases outside the gene matches: 6. This CDR3 has 16 residues. CDR3 sequence reads: CASSYPTSGQYNEQFF. The CDR3 DNA sequence: TGTGCCAGCAGTTACCCTACTAGCGGGCAGTACAATGAGCAGTTCTTC.

The chain couples TRBV4-3 to TRBJ2-5; 11 positions match TRBD1. The CDR3 extends over 14 amino acids. CDR1 and CDR2 (germline): LGHNA, YSLEER. V shed 4 bases, J shed 3 bases, and the junction held 1 base outside the gene matches. The CDR3: CASSRDRGKETQYF. CDR3 nucleotide sequence: TGCGCCAGCAGCCGGGACAGGGGGAAAGAGACCCAGTACTTC.

Remarks on this clone: Other DNA sequences of this sample code for an identical CDR3. J is TRBJ1-2 and V is TRBV10-3; 10 bases agree with TRBD1. Germline CDR1 ENHRY, CDR2 SYGVKD. Trimming took 0 bases from V and 6 from J; bases not matched to a gene: 4. The CDR3 runs 15 residues. The DNA for the CDR3 is TGTGCCATCAGTGAGTCGCGGGACAGGGGCCATGGCTACACCTTC. Amino acid sequence: CAISESRDRGHGYTF.

V and J are TRBV11-3 and TRBJ2-5; 9 nucleotides agree with TRBD2. V trimming: 1 base; J trimming: 1 base; junction bases outside the gene matches: 7. Germline V gene data show CDR1 as SGHNT and CDR2 as YENEEA. The CDR3 length is 17 residues. CDR3 sequence (DNA): TGTGCCAGCAGCTTAGGTTCTAGCGGGGCTTCCCAAGAGACCCAGTACTTC. This encodes CASSLGSSGASQETQYF.

The gene calls are TRBV9 and TRBJ2-5; weak D call: TRBD2 (6 bases). Germline-derived CDR1 and CDR2 are SGDLS and YYNGEE. The CDR3 runs to 14 residues. Trimming took off 0 bases at V and 1 base at J, with 7 bases between the two ends. CDR3 sequence: CASSVEGGQETQYF. The DNA for the CDR3 is TGTGCCAGCAGCGTAGAGGGAGGCCAAGAGACCCAGTACTTC.

The chain's CDR3 is CASSPDYSDEQYV. CDR3 sequence (DNA): TGTGCCAGCAGTCCAGACTACTCCGACGAGCAGTACGTC. V is TRBV5-4 and J is TRBJ2-7; possibly TRBD2 for D (5 bases). Germline V gene data show CDR1 as SGHNT and CDR2 as YYREEE (reference sequence). The CDR3 covers 13 residues.

The CDR3 nucleotides read TGCGCCAGCGGATCACAGGGGGCGCCCGAGCAGTACTTC. Encoded protein: CASGSQGAPEQYF. The genes are TRBV5-1 and TRBJ2-7, with 9 nucleotides matching TRBD1. Germline values: CDR1 SGHRS, CDR2 YFSETQ. V lost 7 bases and J lost 6; bases outside the gene matches: 8. The CDR3 has 13 amino acids. The variable domain in full, completed from reference TRBV5-1 and TRBJ2-7, reads KAGVTQTPRYLIKTRGQQVTLSCSPISGHRSVSWYQQTPGQGLQFLFEYFSETQRNKGNFPGRFSGRQFSNSRSEMNVSTLELGDSALYLCASGSQGAPEQYFGPGTRLTVT.

The chain has TRBV6-5 and TRBJ1-2, with unresolved D. V was shortened by 0 bases and J by 2 bases, with 10 bases between the two germline ends. Germline-derived CDR1 and CDR2 are MNHEY and SVGAGI. This CDR3 comprises 15 residues. The CDR3 coding sequence is TGTGCCAGCAGTTACTCGCGGGGTCCCAACTATGGCTACACCTTC. It encodes CASSYSRGPNYGYTF.

The table lists this clone with a count of one. This rearrangement joins TRBV19 to TRBJ2-1, with 8 bases that match TRBD2. Germline values: CDR1 LNHDA, CDR2 SQIVND (reference sequence). This CDR3 has 16 amino acids. V was clipped by 5 bases and J by 0 bases; unmatched bases: 6. CDR3 sequence: CASSELAGSSYNEQFF. The CDR3 nucleotides are TGTGCCAGTAGTGAATTAGCGGGGAGCTCCTACAATGAGCAGTTCTTC.

The chain joins TRBV9 to TRBJ2-6; D unclear. V was trimmed by 1 base and J by 0 bases, leaving 5 bases between them. The germline V gene has CDR1 SGDLS and CDR2 YYNGEE. The CDR3 has 15 residues. In DNA, the CDR3 is TGTGCCAGCAGCGTATTTCTCTCTGGGGCCAACGTCCTGACTTTC. This translates into CASSVFLSGANVLTF. Supplemented by reference TRBV9 and TRBJ2-6, the full variable domain reads DSGVTQTPKHLITATGQRVTLRCSPRSGDLSVYWYQQSLDQGLQFLIQYYNGEERAKGNILERFSAQQFPDLHSELNLSSLELGDSALYFCASSVFLSGANVLTFGAGSRLTVL.

The gene calls are TRBV6-5 and TRBJ1-3, with 7 bases that match TRBD1. Germline V gene lookup returns CDR1 MNHEY and CDR2 SVGAGI. Unmatched junction bases numbered 9, after V lost 1 base and J lost 9 bases. The CDR3 has 15 amino acids. The CDR3 DNA sequence: TGTGCCAGCAGTTACTTCCCCAGACAGGGAGGCACCATATATTTT. Amino acid sequence: CASSYFPRQGGTIYF.

The chain joins TRBV4-3 to TRBJ2-2; 9 nucleotides align to TRBD2. The CDR3 contains 18 residues. CDR1 is LGHNA and CDR2 is YSLEER in the germline V gene. The ends lost 4 bases at V and 0 bases at J; junction bases unmatched: 9. The chain's CDR3 is CASSLWREGRANTGELFF. The CDR3 DNA is TGCGCCAGCAGCCTCTGGCGGGAGGGCCGCGCGAACACCGGGGAGCTGTTTTTT.

The V call is TRBV4-3, the J call TRBJ2-7, with unresolved D. CDR3 length equals 14 residues. V dropped 4 bases and J dropped 1 base, with 11 bases sitting between them. Germline loops: CDR1 LGHNA, CDR2 YSLEER. Here the CDR3 reads CASSPLFESYEQYF. The CDR3 nucleotides read TGCGCCAGCAGCCCCCTATTCGAATCCTACGAGCAGTACTTC.

This sequence joins TRBV5-6 and TRBJ2-6; no clear D. Germline CDR1 reads SGHDT; CDR2 reads YYEEEE. The CDR3 covers 18 residues. Trimming cost V 2 bases and J 0 bases, with 15 bases left between them. CDR3 DNA sequence: TGTGCCAGCAGCTTTCGACACCCAATCTTCTCTGGGGCCAACGTCCTGACTTTC. Translation gives CASSFRHPIFSGANVLTF.

The chain carries TRBV20-1 and TRBJ2-3; D gene unclear. Trimming cost V 6 bases and J 5 bases, with 9 bases left between them. Germline assignment: CDR1 DFQATT and CDR2 SNEGSKA (reference sequence). The CDR3 is made up of 11 amino acids. The CDR3 DNA reads TGCAGTGCGACTCAAGGAGATACGCAGTATTTT. Its translation is CSATQGDTQYF.

This clone has only one observation. This chain uses TRBV2 with TRBJ2-5; 7 bases match TRBD1. The CDR3 loop spans 15 amino acids. Unmatched junction bases numbered 12, after V lost 7 bases and J lost 4 bases. Per the germline V gene, CDR1 is SNHLY and CDR2 is FYNNEI. The CDR3 coding sequence is TGTGCCAGCACCGCACAGACAGGGCTGTTAGAGACCCAGTACTTC. This translates into CASTAQTGLLETQYF.

The chain combines TRBV2 with TRBJ2-3; 10 nucleotides line up with TRBD1. V shed 7 bases, J shed 5 bases, and the junction held 9 bases outside the gene matches. The CDR3 totals 15 residues. Germline-derived CDR1 and CDR2 are SNHLY and FYNNEI. The CDR3 DNA follows: TGTGCCAGCACCGCGGATAGGACAGGGGGAGATACGCAGTATTTT. Translating gives CASTADRTGGDTQYF.

The chain couples TRBV6-4 to TRBJ2-3; 7 bases line up with TRBD2. The length of the CDR3 is 13 residues. Germline lookup yields CDR1 MRHNA and CDR2 SNTAGT. Losses at the gene ends were 5 bases for V and 8 bases for J; bases not matched to a gene: 7. Here the CDR3 reads CASSYGRETTQYF. CDR3 DNA: TGTGCCAGCAGTTATGGGCGGGAGACTACGCAGTATTTT.

This rearrangement joins TRBV14 to TRBJ2-1; 11 bases map to TRBD2. The CDR3 totals 14 residues. Trimming removed 6 bases from V and 9 bases from J; junction bases left unmatched: 7. CDR1 is SGHDN and CDR2 is FVKESK in the germline V gene. CDR3 sequence: CASRPTSGRGEQFF. CDR3 sequence (DNA): TGTGCCAGCAGGCCTACTAGCGGGAGAGGTGAGCAGTTCTTC.

This chain links TRBV6-1 with TRBJ2-7, with D perhaps matching TRBD2 (6 bases). This CDR3 contains 13 residues. V was pared by 7 bases and J by 4 bases, with 14 bases between. Germline V gene sequence: CDR1 MNHNS, CDR2 SASEGT. The CDR3 loop is CASTVAGKYEQYV. CDR3 DNA sequence: TGTGCCAGCACCGTCGCGGGAAAATACGAGCAGTACGTC.

The chain couples TRBV5-4 to TRBJ2-2; TRBD2 might be the D (6 bases). V was cut by 6 bases and J by 4 bases, with 10 bases left in between. This CDR3 is 13 amino acids long. Germline lookup yields CDR1 SGHNT and CDR2 YYREEE (reference sequence). The CDR3 loop is CASKRDFTGELFF. CDR3 sequence (DNA): TGTGCCAGCAAACGGGACTTCACCGGGGAGCTGTTTTTT.

The chain employs TRBV29-1 and TRBJ1-2; no reliable D call. Trimming took 4 bases from V and 4 from J, leaving 10 bases between them. From germline, CDR1 is SQVTM and CDR2 ANQGSEA. The CDR3 extends over 12 amino acids. The CDR3 DNA is TGCAGCGTTGTGAGGGATGCCTATGGCTACACCTTC. It specifies CSVVRDAYGYTF.

This chain links TRBV25-1 with TRBJ2-1; unclear D gene. The CDR3 loop spans 11 amino acids. V lost 5 bases to trimming and J lost 4 bases, with 3 bases between them. Per the germline V gene, CDR1 is MGHDK and CDR2 is SYGVNS. For the CDR3, the DNA is TGTGCCAGCAGTACTTACAATGAGCAGTTCTTC. It encodes CASSTYNEQFF. Using reference TRBV25-1 and TRBJ2-1 for the parts outside the CDR3, the full variable domain is EADIYQTPRYLVIGTGKKITLECSQTMGHDKMYWYQQDPGMELHLIHYSYGVNSTEKGDLSSESTVSRIRTEHFPLTLESARPSHTSQYLCASSTYNEQFFGPGTRLTVL.

The V and J genes are TRBV7-9 and TRBJ2-1; D remains ambiguous. Germline V gives CDR1 SEHNR, CDR2 FQNEAQ (reference sequence). V lost 3 bases and J lost 0, with 9 bases in between. The CDR3 runs to 15 residues. CDR3 in amino acids: CASSFELVSYNEQFF. In DNA, the CDR3 is TGTGCCAGCAGCTTCGAGTTGGTCTCCTACAATGAGCAGTTCTTC.

In DNA form, the CDR3 reads TGTGCCAGCAGCCCTTTACAGGGGACGAACACTGAAGCTTTCTTT. Residues: CASSPLQGTNTEAFF. The chain links TRBV9 to TRBJ1-1; 7 nucleotides line up with TRBD1. The CDR3 covers 15 residues. The V and J ends lost 4 bases and 1 base, in that order; junction bases with no gene match: 7. Germline CDR1 reads SGDLS; CDR2 reads YYNGEE.

V is TRBV4-3 and J is TRBJ2-3, with TRBD2 matching over 10 bases. Germline lookup yields CDR1 LGHNA and CDR2 YSLEER. The CDR3 extends over 16 amino acids. Losses at the gene ends were 1 base for V and 5 bases for J; bases not matched to a gene: 6. This CDR3 reads CASSQGLLAGVDTQYF. The CDR3 coding sequence is TGCGCCAGCAGCCAAGGTCTTCTAGCGGGAGTAGATACGCAGTATTTT.

The chain uses TRBV5-6 and TRBJ2-1; 9 bases are a match to TRBD1. The CDR3 sequence is 16 residues long. CDR1 is SGHDT and CDR2 is YYEEEE in the germline V gene. Trimming at V came to 0 bases and at J to 5 bases, leaving 6 bases not matched to a gene. CDR3 residues: CASSLGDRGRDNEQFF. CDR3 DNA: TGTGCCAGCAGCTTGGGAGACAGGGGGAGGGACAATGAGCAGTTCTTC. Full variable domain (rest looked up from reference TRBV5-6 and TRBJ2-1): DAGVTQSPTHLIKTRGQQVTLRCSPKSGHDTVSWYQQALGQGPQFIFQYYEEEERQRGNFPDRFSGHQFPNYSSELNVNALLLGDSALYLCASSLGDRGRDNEQFFGPGTRLTVL.